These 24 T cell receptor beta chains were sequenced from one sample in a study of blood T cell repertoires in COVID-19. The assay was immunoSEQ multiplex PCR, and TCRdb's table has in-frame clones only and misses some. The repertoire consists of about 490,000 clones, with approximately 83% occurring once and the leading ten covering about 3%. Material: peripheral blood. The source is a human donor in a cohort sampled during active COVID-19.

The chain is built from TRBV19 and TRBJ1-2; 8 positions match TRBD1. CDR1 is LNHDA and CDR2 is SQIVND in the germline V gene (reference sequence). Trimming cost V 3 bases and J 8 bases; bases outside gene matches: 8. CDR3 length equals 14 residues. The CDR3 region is CASSIGQGAGGYTF. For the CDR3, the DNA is TGTGCCAGTAGTATCGGGCAGGGGGCCGGAGGCTACACCTTC.

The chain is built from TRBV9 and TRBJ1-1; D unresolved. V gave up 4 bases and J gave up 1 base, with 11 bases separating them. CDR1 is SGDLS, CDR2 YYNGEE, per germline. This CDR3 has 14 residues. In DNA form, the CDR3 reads TGTGCCAGCAGCCTTAACACCTGGAACACTGAAGCTTTCTTT. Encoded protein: CASSLNTWNTEAFF.

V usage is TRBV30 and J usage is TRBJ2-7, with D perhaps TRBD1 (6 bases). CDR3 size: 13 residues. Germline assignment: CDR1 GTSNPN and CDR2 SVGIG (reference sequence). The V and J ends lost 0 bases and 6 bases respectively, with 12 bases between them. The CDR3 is CAWSVQGWGEQYF. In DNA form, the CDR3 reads TGTGCCTGGAGTGTACAGGGTTGGGGCGAGCAGTACTTC. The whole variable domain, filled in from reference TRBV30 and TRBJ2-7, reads SQTIHQWPATLVQPVGSPLSLECTVEGTSNPNLYWYRQAAGRGLQLLFYSVGIGQISSEVPQNLSASRPQDRQFILSSKKLLLSDSGFYLCAWSVQGWGEQYFGPGTRLTVT.

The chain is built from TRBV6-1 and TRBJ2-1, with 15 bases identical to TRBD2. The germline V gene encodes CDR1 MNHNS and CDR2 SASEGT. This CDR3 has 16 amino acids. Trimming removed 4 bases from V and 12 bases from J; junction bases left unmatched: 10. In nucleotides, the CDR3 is TGTGCCAGCAGTGGCGGGGGGACTAGCGGGAGGCTATTGCAGTTCTTC. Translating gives CASSGGGTSGRLLQFF.

CDR3 DNA: TGTGCCAGCAGTGCCTGGGACAGGAACTATGGCTACACCTTC. This encodes CASSAWDRNYGYTF. The chain employs TRBV28 and TRBJ1-2, with 8 bases aligning to TRBD1. This CDR3 contains 14 residues. The V gene's germline CDR1 is MDHEN and CDR2 SYDVKM. The junction had 4 bases not matched to a gene; V was cut back by 5 bases and J by 2 bases.

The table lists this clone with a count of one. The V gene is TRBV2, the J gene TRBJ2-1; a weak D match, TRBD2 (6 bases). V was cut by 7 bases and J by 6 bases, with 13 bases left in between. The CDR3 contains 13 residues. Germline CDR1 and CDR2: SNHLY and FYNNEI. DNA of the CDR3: TGTGCCAGCAACTACGGGGGTAGCAATGAGCAGTTCTTC. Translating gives CASNYGGSNEQFF.

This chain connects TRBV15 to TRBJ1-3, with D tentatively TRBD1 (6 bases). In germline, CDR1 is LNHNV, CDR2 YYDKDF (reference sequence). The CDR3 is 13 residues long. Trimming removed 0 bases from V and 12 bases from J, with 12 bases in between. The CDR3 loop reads CATSRDWQGNIYF. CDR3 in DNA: TGTGCCACCAGCAGAGATTGGCAGGGGAACATATATTTT.

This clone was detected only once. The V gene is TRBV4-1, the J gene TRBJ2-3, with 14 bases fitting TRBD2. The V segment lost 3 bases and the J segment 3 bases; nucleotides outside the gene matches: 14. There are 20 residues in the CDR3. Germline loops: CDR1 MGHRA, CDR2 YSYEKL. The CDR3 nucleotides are TGCGCCAGCAGCCAGGTCCGGGGGACTAGCGGGAGCGGATTAACAGATACGCAGTATTTT. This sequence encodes CASSQVRGTSGSGLTDTQYF.

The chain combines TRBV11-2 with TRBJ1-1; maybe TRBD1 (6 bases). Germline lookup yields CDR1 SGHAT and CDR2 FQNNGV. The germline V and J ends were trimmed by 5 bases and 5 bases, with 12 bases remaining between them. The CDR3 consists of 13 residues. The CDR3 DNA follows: TGTGCCAGCAGCGCAGGGGAATGGACTGAAGCTTTCTTT. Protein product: CASSAGEWTEAFF.

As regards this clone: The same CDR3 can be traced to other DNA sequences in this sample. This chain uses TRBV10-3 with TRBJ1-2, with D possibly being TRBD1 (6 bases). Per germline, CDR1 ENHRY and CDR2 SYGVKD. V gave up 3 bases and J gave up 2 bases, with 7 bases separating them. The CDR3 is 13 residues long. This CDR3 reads CAISEQGNYGYTF. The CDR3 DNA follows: TGTGCCATCAGTGAACAGGGAAACTATGGCTACACCTTC.

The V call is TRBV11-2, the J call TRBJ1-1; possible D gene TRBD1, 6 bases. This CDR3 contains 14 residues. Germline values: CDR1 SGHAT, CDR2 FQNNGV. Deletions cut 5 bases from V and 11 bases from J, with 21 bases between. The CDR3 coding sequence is TGTGCCAGCAGCACCCCAGGACAGAAACAAACGGCTTTCTTT. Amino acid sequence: CASSTPGQKQTAFF.

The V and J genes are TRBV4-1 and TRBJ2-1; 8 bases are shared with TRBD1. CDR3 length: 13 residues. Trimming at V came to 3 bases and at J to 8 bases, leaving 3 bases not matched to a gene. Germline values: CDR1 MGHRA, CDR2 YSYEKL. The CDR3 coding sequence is TGCGCCAGCAGCCAGGCAGGGGGCGATGAGCAGTTCTTC. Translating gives CASSQAGGDEQFF.

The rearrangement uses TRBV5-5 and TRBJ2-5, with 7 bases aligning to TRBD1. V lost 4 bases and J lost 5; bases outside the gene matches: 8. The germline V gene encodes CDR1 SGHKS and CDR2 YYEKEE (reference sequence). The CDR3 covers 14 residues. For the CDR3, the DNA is TGTGCCAGCAGCCTACGACAGGGACGGGAGACCCAGTACTTC. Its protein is CASSLRQGRETQYF.

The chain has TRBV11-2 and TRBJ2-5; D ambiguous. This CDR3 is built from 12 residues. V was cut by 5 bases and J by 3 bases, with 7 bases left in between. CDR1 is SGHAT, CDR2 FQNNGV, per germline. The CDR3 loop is CASSIIKETQYF. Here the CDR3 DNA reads TGTGCCAGCAGCATAATAAAAGAGACCCAGTACTTC.

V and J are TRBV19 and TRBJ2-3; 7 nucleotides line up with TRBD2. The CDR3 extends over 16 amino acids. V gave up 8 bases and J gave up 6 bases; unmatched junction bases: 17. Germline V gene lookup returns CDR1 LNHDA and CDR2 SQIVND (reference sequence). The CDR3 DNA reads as TGTGCCAGTGGGGCGGGTCTTGGAGGAGCGGGGGATACGCAGTATTTT. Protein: CASGAGLGGAGDTQYF.

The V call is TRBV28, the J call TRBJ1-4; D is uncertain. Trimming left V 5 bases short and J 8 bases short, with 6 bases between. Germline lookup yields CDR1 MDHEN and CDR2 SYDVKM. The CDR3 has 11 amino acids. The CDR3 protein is CASSTREKLFF. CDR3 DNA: TGTGCCAGCAGTACCAGGGAAAAACTGTTTTTT.

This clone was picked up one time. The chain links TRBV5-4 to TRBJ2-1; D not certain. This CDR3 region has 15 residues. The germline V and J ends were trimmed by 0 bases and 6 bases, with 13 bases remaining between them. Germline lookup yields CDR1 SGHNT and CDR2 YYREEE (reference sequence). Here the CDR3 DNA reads TGTGCCAGCAGCTTGGACTCCTATTCAACCAATGAGCAGTTCTTC. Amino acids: CASSLDSYSTNEQFF. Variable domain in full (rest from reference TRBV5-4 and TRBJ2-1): ETGVTQSPTHLIKTRGQQVTLRCSSQSGHNTVSWYQQALGQGPQFIFQYYREEENGRGNFPPRFSGLQFPNYSSELNVNALELDDSALYLCASSLDSYSTNEQFFGPGTRLTVL.

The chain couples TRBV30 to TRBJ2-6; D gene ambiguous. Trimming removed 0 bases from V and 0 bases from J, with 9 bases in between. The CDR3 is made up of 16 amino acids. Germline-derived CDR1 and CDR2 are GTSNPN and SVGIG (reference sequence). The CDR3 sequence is CAWSVWRYSGANVLTF. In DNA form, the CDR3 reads TGTGCCTGGAGTGTGTGGAGATACTCTGGGGCCAACGTCCTGACTTTC.

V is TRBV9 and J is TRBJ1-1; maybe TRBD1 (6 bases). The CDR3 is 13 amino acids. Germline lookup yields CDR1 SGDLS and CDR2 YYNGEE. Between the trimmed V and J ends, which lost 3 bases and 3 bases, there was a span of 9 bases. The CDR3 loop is CASSGRQDTEAFF. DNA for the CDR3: TGTGCCAGCAGCGGTCGACAGGACACTGAAGCTTTCTTT.

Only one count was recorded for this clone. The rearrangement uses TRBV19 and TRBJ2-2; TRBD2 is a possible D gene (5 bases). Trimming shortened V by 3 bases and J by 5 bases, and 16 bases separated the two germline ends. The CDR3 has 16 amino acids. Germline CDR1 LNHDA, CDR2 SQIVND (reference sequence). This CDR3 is CASSISKDSLTGELFF. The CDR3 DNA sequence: TGTGCCAGTAGTATCTCTAAGGACTCACTGACCGGGGAGCTGTTTTTT.

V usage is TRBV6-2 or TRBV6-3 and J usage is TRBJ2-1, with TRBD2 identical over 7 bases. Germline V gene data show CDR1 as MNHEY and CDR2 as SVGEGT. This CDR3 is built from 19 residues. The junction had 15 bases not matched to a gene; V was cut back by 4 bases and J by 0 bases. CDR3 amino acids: CASSSPRIWGRASYNEQFF. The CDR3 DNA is TGTGCCAGCAGTTCTCCCCGGATTTGGGGGAGGGCCTCCTACAATGAGCAGTTCTTC.

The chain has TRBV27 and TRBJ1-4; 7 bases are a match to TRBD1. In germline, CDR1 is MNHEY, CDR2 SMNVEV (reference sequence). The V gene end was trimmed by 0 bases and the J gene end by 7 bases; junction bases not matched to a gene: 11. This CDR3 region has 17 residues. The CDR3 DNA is TGTGCCAGCAGTTTATCCGGGGGAAGGGGGCGTACTGAAAAACTGTTTTTT. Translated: CASSLSGGRGRTEKLFF.

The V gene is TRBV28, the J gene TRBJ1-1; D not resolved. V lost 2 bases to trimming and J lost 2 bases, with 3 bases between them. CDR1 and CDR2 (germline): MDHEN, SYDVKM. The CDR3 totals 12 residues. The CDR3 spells CASSLLNTEAFF. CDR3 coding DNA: TGTGCCAGCAGTTTACTAAACACTGAAGCTTTCTTT.

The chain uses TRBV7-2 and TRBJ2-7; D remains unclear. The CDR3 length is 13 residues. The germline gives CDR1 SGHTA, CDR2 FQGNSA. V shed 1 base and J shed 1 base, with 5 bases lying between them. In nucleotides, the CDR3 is TGTGCCAGCAGCTTAGTACGGTCCTACGAGCAGTACTTC. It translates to CASSLVRSYEQYF.